This TCR beta chain was retrieved from a study of T cell repertoires in cytomegalovirus infection (dated by TCRdb to between 2018 and 2021). About the investigation overall: Peptide stimulations targeted recently identified HLA-C-restricted CMV epitopes, whose presentation resists viral immunomodulation, together with well-studied HLA-B-restricted epitopes. Donor HLA type was relevant to the analysis, as public TCR beta signatures indicated carriage of CMV infection together with the matching HLA type. Study-wide findings and limitations: The ex vivo response was dominated by HLA-C-restricted CMV-specific TCR beta clonotypes, which also provided the single most frequent clonotype in two of eight donors. Cumulative frequency of public TCR beta family members discriminated carriers of CMV infection plus the relevant HLA type in this cohort and an independent 352-donor cohort.

This clonotype was seen at least ten times. Its antigen specificity is not known. No qualities accompany the bases; no much larger clone lies one base away. The treatment or condition label of this sample denotes: in vitro stimulation with specific CMV peptide epitopes to enrich CMV-specific T cells. CDR1 and CDR2, looked up from the germline V gene, are SGHTA and FQGNSA. The CDR3 goes from the cysteine to the phenylalanine over 15 residues. The read is trimmed to its CDR3 DNA, 45 bases read in frame from base 1. Between the V and J ends, shortened by 4 bases and 5 bases respectively, the junction contains 18 bases. Reads for this sample came from an Illumina HiSeq 1500. TCRdb applied fastp at Q25 and MiXCR to the public reads, then kept only in-frame beta chains. Identical CDR3 protein sequences are pooled into one entry, listed with their most common genes and DNA. The sample has about 830,000 distinct CDR3 sequences on record, approximately 29% of them singletons. The ten largest account for around 12% of the sample.

Specimen: cultured CD8+ T cells from PBMCs, collected from culture after CMV antigen stimulation. The clonotype was recovered from a human donor in good health (CMV status not recorded). Some clones in this sample may be carry-over from other donors' samples. The receptor chain draws on TRBV7-2 and TRBJ2-7; the D gene is perhaps TRBD2, from 6 matching bases. The CDR3 corresponds to CASSSRIAVPNEQYF. Here is the DNA: TGTGCCAGCAGCTCACGGATAGCGGTCCCCAACGAGCAGTACTTC.